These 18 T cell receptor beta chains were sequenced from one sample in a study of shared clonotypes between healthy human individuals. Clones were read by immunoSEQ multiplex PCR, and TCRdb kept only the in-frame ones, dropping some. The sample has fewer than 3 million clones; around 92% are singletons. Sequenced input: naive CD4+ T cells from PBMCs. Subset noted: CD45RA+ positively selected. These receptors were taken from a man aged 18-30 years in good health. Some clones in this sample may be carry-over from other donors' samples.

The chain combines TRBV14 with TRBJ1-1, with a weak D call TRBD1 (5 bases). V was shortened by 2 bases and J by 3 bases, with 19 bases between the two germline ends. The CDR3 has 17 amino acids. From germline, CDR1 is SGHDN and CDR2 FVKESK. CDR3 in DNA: TGTGCCAGCAGCCAAACCGCAGGGAAAAGGGTGGACACTGAAGCTTTCTTT. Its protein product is CASSQTAGKRVDTEAFF.

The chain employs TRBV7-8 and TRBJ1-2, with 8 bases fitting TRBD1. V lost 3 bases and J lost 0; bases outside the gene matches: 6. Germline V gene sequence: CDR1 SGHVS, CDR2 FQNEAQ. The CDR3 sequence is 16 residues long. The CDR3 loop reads CASSLGAGGTNYGYTF. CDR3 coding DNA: TGTGCCAGCAGCTTGGGTGCAGGGGGCACTAACTATGGCTACACCTTC.

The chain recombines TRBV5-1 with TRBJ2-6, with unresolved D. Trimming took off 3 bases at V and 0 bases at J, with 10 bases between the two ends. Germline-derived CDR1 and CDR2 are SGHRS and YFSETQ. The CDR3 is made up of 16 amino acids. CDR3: CASSSEPISGANVLTF. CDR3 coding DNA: TGCGCCAGCAGCTCTGAACCAATCTCTGGGGCCAACGTCCTGACTTTC.

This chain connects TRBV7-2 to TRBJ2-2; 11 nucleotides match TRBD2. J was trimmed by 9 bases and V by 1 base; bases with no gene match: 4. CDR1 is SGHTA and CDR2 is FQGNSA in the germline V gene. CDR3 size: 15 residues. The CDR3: CASSLGASGRRELFF. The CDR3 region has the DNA TGTGCCAGCAGCTTAGGGGCTAGCGGGAGGAGGGAGCTGTTTTTT.

The CDR3 DNA reads as TGCGCCAGCAGCCACGGATACATCCTTTCGAGAGGCACAGATACGCAGTATTTT. Its translation is CASSHGYILSRGTDTQYF. The genes are TRBV4-3 and TRBJ2-3; D gene ambiguous. Trimming left V 3 bases short and J 1 base short, with 20 bases between. CDR1 LGHNA and CDR2 YSLEER come from the germline V gene. The CDR3 has 18 residues.

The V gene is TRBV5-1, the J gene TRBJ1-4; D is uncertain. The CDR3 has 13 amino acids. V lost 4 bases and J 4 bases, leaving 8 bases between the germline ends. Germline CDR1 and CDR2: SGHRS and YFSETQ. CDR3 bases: TGCGCCAGCAGCGGGCAGCTTAATGAAAAACTGTTTTTT. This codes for CASSGQLNEKLFF.

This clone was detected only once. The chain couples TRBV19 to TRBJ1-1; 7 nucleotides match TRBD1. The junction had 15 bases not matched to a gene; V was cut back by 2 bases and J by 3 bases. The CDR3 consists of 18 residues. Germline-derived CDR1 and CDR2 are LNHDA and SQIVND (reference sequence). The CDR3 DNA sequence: TGTGCCAGTAGTATACCCCGTGGGACAGCGTCTGTAGACACTGAAGCTTTCTTT. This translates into CASSIPRGTASVDTEAFF.

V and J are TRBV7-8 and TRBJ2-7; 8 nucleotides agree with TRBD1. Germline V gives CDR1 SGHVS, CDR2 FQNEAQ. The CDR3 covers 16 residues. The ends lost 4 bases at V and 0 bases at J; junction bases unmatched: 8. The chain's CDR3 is CASSSPGTGVSYEQYF. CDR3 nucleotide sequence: TGTGCCAGCAGCTCCCCCGGGACAGGCGTCTCCTACGAGCAGTACTTC.

As DNA, the CDR3 is TGCGCCAGCAGCCCAAACCTCCAGGGAGGTAGGGAGACCCAGTACTTC. It specifies CASSPNLQGGRETQYF. The chain joins TRBV5-1 to TRBJ2-5, with D tentatively TRBD2 (6 bases). V lost 4 bases and J lost 5, with 21 bases in between. The CDR3 runs to 16 residues. Per germline, CDR1 SGHRS and CDR2 YFSETQ.

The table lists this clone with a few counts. Written as DNA, the CDR3 is TGTGCCAGCAGCTTACGCCGGCTGGGCTTGAACACTGAAGCTTTCTTT. Translation gives CASSLRRLGLNTEAFF. The chain is built from TRBV13 and TRBJ1-1; D ambiguous. V lost 2 bases and J 0 bases, leaving 13 bases between the germline ends. CDR1 PRHDT and CDR2 FYEKMQ come from the germline V gene (reference sequence). CDR3 size: 16 residues. The entire variable domain, with the rest obtained from reference TRBV13 and TRBJ1-1, is as follows: AAGVIQSPRHLIKEKRETATLKCYPIPRHDTVYWYQQGPGQDPQFLISFYEKMQSDKGSIPDRFSAQQFSDYHSELNMSSLELGDSALYFCASSLRRLGLNTEAFFGQGTRLTVV.

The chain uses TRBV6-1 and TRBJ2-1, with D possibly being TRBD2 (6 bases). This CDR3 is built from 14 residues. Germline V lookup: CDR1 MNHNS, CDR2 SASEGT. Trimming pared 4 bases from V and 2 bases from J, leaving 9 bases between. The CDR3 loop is CASSGGVAYNEQFF. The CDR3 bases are TGTGCCAGCAGTGGCGGGGTTGCCTACAATGAGCAGTTCTTC.

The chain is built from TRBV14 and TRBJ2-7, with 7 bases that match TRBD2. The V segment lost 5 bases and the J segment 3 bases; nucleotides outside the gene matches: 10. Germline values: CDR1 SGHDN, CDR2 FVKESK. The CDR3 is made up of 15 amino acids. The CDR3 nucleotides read TGTGCCAGCAGCGAAATAAGCGGGAATCGCTACGAGCAGTACTTC. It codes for CASSEISGNRYEQYF.

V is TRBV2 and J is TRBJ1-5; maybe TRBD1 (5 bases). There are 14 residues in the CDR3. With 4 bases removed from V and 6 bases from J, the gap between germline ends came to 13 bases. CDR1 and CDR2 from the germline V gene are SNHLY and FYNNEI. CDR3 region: CASSGPSGGQPQHF. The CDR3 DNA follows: TGTGCCAGCAGTGGACCCTCCGGGGGTCAGCCCCAGCATTTT. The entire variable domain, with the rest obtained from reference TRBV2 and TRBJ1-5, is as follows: EPEVTQTPSHQVTQMGQEVILRCVPISNHLYFYWYRQILGQKVEFLVSFYNNEISEKSEIFDDQFSVERPDGSNFTLKIRSTKLEDSAMYFCASSGPSGGQPQHFGDGTRLSIL.

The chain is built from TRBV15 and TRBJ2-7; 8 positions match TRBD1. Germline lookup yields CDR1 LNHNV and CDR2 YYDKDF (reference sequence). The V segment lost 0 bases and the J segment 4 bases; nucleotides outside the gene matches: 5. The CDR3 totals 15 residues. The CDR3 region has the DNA TGTGCCACCAGCAGAGATCCAGGGGGCGAATACGAGCAGTACTTC. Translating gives CATSRDPGGEYEQYF.

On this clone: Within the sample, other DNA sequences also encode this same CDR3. The CDR3 DNA follows: TGTGCCAGCAGTTTGGACAGGTCATATGGCTACACCTTC. This codes for CASSLDRSYGYTF. The chain recombines TRBV28 with TRBJ1-2; TRBD1 matches at 7 bases. The trim removed 3 bases at V and 5 bases at J, leaving 3 bases unmatched. Germline V gene sequence: CDR1 MDHEN, CDR2 SYDVKM. CDR3 size: 13 residues.

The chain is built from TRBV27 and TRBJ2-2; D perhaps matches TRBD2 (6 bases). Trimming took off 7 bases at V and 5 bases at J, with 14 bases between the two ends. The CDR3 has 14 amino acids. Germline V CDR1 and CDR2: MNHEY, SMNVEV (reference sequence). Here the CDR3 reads CASMIGAGTGELFF. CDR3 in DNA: TGTGCCAGCATGATTGGTGCGGGGACCGGGGAGCTGTTTTTT.

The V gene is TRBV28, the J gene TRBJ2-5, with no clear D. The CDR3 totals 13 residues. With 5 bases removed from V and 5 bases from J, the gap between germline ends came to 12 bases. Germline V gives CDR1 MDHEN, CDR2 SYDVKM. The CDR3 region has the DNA TGTGCCAGCAGTCTTGGGGTGCCGGAGACCCAGTACTTC. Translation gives CASSLGVPETQYF.

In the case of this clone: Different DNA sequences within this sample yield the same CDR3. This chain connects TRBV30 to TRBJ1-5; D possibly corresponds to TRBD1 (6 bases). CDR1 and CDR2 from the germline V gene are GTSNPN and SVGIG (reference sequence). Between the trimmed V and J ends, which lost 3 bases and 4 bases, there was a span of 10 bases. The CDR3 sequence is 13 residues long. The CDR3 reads CAWSEGGNQPQHF. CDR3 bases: TGTGCCTGGAGCGAAGGGGGGAATCAGCCCCAGCATTTT.